The 17 T cell receptor beta chains below come from one sample, sequenced in a study of blood T cell repertoires in COVID-19. TCRdb keeps only in-frame clones here, not all; method: immunoSEQ multiplex PCR. The profile shows around 200,000 clones, roughly nine tenths of them singletons. Sequencing was performed on PBMCs or T cells enriched from blood (not recorded which). The receptors come from a woman aged 50 to 60 in a cohort exposed to, infected with or recovered from COVID-19 (not recorded which).

The DNA of the CDR3 is TGTGCCAGCAGCTTGGCTTCCGGCGGGGTAGACTATGGCTACACCTTC. This translates into CASSLASGGVDYGYTF. This rearrangement joins TRBV5-6 to TRBJ1-2; D call uncertain. V was clipped by 0 bases and J by 3 bases, with 15 bases between them. Germline V gene sequence: CDR1 SGHDT, CDR2 YYEEEE. CDR3 length: 16 residues. Full variable domain (rest looked up from reference TRBV5-6 and TRBJ1-2): DAGVTQSPTHLIKTRGQQVTLRCSPKSGHDTVSWYQQALGQGPQFIFQYYEEEERQRGNFPDRFSGHQFPNYSSELNVNALLLGDSALYLCASSLASGGVDYGYTFGSGTRLTVV.

The J gene is TRBJ2-5, the V gene TRBV11-2, with D uncertain. The CDR3 contains 11 residues. V was pared by 6 bases and J by 3 bases, with 5 bases between. The germline V gene encodes CDR1 SGHAT and CDR2 FQNNGV. CDR3 DNA: TGTGCCAGCAGGAGAGAAGAGACCCAGTACTTC. Translating it yields CASRREETQYF. Full variable domain (remainder filled in from reference TRBV11-2 and TRBJ2-5): EAGVAQSPRYKIIEKRQSVAFWCNPISGHATLYWYQQILGQGPKLLIQFQNNGVVDDSQLPKDRFSAERLKGVDSTLKIQPAKLEDSAVYLCASRREETQYFGPGTRLLVL.

The rearrangement uses TRBV3-1 (or the pseudogene TRBV3-2) and TRBJ2-2, with D perhaps matching TRBD1 (5 bases). The V and J ends lost 3 bases and 6 bases respectively, with 11 bases between them. The V gene's germline CDR1 is LGHDT and CDR2 YNNKEL (reference sequence). This CDR3 has 14 residues. The CDR3 DNA is TGTGCCAGCAGCCATCAGGGCAGGTCCGGGGAGCTGTTTTTT. It yields the protein CASSHQGRSGELFF.

This chain joins TRBV6-5 and TRBJ1-1, with D possibly TRBD1 on 5 matching bases. CDR3 length: 14 residues. V lost 5 bases and J lost 0, with 10 bases in between. The germline V gene encodes CDR1 MNHEY and CDR2 SVGAGI. CDR3 bases: TGTGCCAGCAGTCAAAGACAGTTGAACACTGAAGCTTTCTTT. Residues: CASSQRQLNTEAFF.

This clone was counted once. V gene TRBV27 combines with J gene TRBJ1-4; D gene unclear. Germline CDR1 MNHEY, CDR2 SMNVEV (reference sequence). Trimming removed 7 bases from V and 6 bases from J, with 15 bases in between. CDR3 length equals 14 residues. CDR3 bases: TGTGCCAGCATGGGAGGTCCCCCCTATGAAAAACTGTTTTTT. This codes for CASMGGPPYEKLFF.

The J gene is TRBJ2-1, the V gene TRBV24-1; unclear D gene. Between the trimmed V and J ends, which lost 3 bases and 7 bases, there was a span of 3 bases. The CDR3 is 11 amino acids. CDR1 KGHDR and CDR2 SFDVKD come from the germline V gene. CDR3 loop: CATSDPNEQFF. Here the CDR3 DNA reads TGTGCCACCAGTGATCCGAATGAGCAGTTCTTC.

The chain has TRBV7-2 and TRBJ2-5; TRBD2 might be the D (6 bases). Germline CDR1 and CDR2: SGHTA and FQGNSA. V dropped 4 bases and J dropped 2 bases, with 11 bases sitting between them. The CDR3 is made up of 14 amino acids. CDR3: CASSSGLQQETQYF. The CDR3 region has the DNA TGTGCCAGCAGCTCGGGACTCCAACAAGAGACCCAGTACTTC.

The chain uses TRBV10-3 and TRBJ1-2; a weak D match, TRBD1 (6 bases). Trimming stripped 8 bases from V and 0 bases from J, with 13 bases between. This CDR3 has 14 amino acids. Germline lookup yields CDR1 ENHRY and CDR2 SYGVKD. The CDR3 is CAIGGGVANYGYTF. The CDR3 bases are TGTGCCATCGGAGGGGGGGTCGCTAACTATGGCTACACCTTC.

The V call is TRBV5-1, the J call TRBJ2-3, with D possibly TRBD1 on 6 matching bases. V shed 4 bases and J shed 0 bases, with 12 bases lying between them. The CDR3 extends over 15 amino acids. Germline V gives CDR1 SGHRS, CDR2 YFSETQ. The CDR3: CASSTSGVSTDTQYF. CDR3 nucleotide sequence: TGCGCCAGCAGCACATCAGGGGTTAGCACAGATACGCAGTATTTT.

The genes are TRBV28 and TRBJ1-6; the D gene is possibly TRBD1 (6 bases). The CDR3 has 13 amino acids. In germline, CDR1 is MDHEN, CDR2 SYDVKM. The V gene lost 5 bases and the J gene lost 9 bases, with 11 bases spanning the gap. The CDR3 sequence: CASSPRTVSPLHF. In DNA, the CDR3 is TGTGCCAGCAGTCCAAGGACAGTTTCACCCCTCCACTTT.

The genes are TRBV24-1 and TRBJ1-2, with TRBD1 identical over 7 bases. CDR1 is KGHDR, CDR2 SFDVKD, per germline. Trimming at V came to 3 bases and at J to 4 bases, leaving 4 bases not matched to a gene. The CDR3 extends over 14 amino acids. In DNA form, the CDR3 reads TGTGCCACCAGTGATCCCGGGACAGTCTATGGCTACACCTTC. It is translated as CATSDPGTVYGYTF.

The chain uses TRBV5-6 and TRBJ1-2, with a weak D call TRBD1 (6 bases). V was pared by 6 bases and J by 7 bases, with 19 bases between. Germline V gene lookup returns CDR1 SGHDT and CDR2 YYEEEE. This CDR3 region has 14 residues. CDR3 residues: CASIAAQGRGGYTF. The CDR3 DNA follows: TGTGCCAGCATAGCCGCCCAGGGGCGAGGTGGCTACACCTTC. Looking up the rest from reference TRBV5-6 and TRBJ1-2 gives the full variable domain: DAGVTQSPTHLIKTRGQQVTLRCSPKSGHDTVSWYQQALGQGPQFIFQYYEEEERQRGNFPDRFSGHQFPNYSSELNVNALLLGDSALYLCASIAAQGRGGYTFGSGTRLTVV.

This chain joins TRBV19 and TRBJ1-3; D uncertain. This CDR3 comprises 16 residues. Germline loops: CDR1 LNHDA, CDR2 SQIVND (reference sequence). The V end was cut by 7 bases, the J end by 0 bases, with 16 bases between. CDR3: CASTSPGRYSGNTIYF. The CDR3 nucleotides read TGTGCCAGTACCTCCCCCGGGAGGTACTCTGGAAACACCATATATTTT.

A note on this clone: Other DNA sequences from this sample encode an identical CDR3 as well. The J gene is TRBJ1-5, the V gene TRBV7-2; 8 bases map to TRBD1. Unmatched junction bases numbered 3, after V lost 1 base and J lost 7 bases. CDR1 is SGHTA, CDR2 FQGNSA, per germline. The CDR3 is made up of 14 amino acids. CDR3 DNA sequence: TGTGCCAGCAGCTTAGGACAGGGGAACCAGCCCCAGCATTTT. It translates to CASSLGQGNQPQHF.

The V and J genes are TRBV4-2 and TRBJ2-1; 10 nucleotides align to TRBD2. Germline CDR1 is LGHNA and CDR2 is YNFKEQ. CDR3 length equals 17 residues. The junction had 6 bases not matched to a gene; V was cut back by 0 bases and J by 4 bases. The CDR3 is CASSQDRGTSVYNEQFF. The CDR3 DNA reads as TGTGCCAGCAGCCAAGATCGGGGGACTAGCGTGTACAATGAGCAGTTCTTC.

The chain employs TRBV10-1 and TRBJ1-1; D ambiguous. The CDR3 extends over 15 amino acids. CDR1 is WNHNN, CDR2 SYGVQD, per germline (reference sequence). V dropped 0 bases and J dropped 0 bases, with 8 bases sitting between them. The CDR3 DNA reads as TGCGCCAGCAGTGAGTCGTACGGGATGAACACTGAAGCTTTCTTT. It codes for CASSESYGMNTEAFF.

This chain connects TRBV28 to TRBJ2-3, with D possibly matching TRBD2 (5 bases). CDR1 is MDHEN, CDR2 SYDVKM, per germline. Trimming stripped 5 bases from V and 2 bases from J, with 14 bases between. This CDR3 comprises 15 residues. This chain's CDR3 is CASSPRTFHTDTQYF. DNA of the CDR3: TGTGCCAGCAGTCCAAGGACTTTCCACACAGATACGCAGTATTTT.